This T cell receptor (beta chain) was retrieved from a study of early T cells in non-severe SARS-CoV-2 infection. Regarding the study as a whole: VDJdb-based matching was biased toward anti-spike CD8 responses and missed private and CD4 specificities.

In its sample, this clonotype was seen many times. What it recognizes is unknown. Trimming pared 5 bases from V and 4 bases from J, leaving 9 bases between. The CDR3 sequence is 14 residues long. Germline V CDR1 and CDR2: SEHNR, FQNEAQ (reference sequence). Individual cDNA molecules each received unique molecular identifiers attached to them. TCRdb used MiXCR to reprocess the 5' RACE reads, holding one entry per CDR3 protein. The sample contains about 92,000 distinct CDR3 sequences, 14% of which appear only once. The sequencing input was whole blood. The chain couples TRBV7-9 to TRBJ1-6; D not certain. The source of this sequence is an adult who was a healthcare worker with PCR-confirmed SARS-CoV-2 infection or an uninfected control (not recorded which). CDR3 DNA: TGTGCCAGCAGCCCTACAGATTATAATTCACCCCTCCACTTT. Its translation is CASSPTDYNSPLHF.